This T cell receptor (beta chain) was observed in a study of blood T cell repertoires in COVID-19. At the level of the study: COVID-19 samples, acute and convalescent, were from the United States, Italy and Spain. The cDNA or gDNA used as material had been derived from T cells, B-cell-depleted T cells, or PBMCs.

CDR3 length: 14 residues. Looked up from germline, CDR1 is MDHEN and CDR2 is SYDVKM. Trimming cost V 4 bases and J 4 bases; bases outside gene matches: 1. This clone was observed a single time. As processed by the authors: Reference gene primer amplification in the assay estimated nucleated cell counts. Clones were sequenced by immunoSEQ multiplex PCR, and TCRdb holds only the in-frame ones, with some missing. V, J and clone size derive from that table, while D and trimming were established from the DNA sequence. The sample lists under 200,000 clones; less than 90% were seen once. The rearrangement links TRBV28 to TRBJ2-1, with 10 bases identical to TRBD1. Sequencing used peripheral blood. The TCR originated in a woman between 65 and 79 years old with acute or convalescent COVID-19. CDR3 protein: CASSSGQGYNEQFF. Written as DNA, the CDR3 is TGTGCCAGCAGTTCGGGACAGGGGTACAATGAGCAGTTCTTC.